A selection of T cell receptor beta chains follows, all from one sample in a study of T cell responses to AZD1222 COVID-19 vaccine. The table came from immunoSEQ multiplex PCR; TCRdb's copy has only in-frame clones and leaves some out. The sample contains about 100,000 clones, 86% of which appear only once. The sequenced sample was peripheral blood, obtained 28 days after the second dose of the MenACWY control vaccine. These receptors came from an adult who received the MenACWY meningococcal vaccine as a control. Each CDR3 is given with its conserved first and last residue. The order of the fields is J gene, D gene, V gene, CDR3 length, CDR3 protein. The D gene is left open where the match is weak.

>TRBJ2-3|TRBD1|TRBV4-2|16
CASSQENRGHLDTQYF
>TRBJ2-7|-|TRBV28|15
CASSLPGDSVYEQYF
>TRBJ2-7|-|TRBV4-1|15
CASSQDDGNFYEQYF
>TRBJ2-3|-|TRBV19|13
CASSVSRRGLQYF
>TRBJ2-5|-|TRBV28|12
CASSFATETQYF
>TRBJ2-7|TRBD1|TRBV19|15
CASSKMGQGSYEQYF
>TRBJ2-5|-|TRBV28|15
CASSLGPTPQETQYF
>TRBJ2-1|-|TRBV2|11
CASREWDEQFF
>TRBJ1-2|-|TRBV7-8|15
CASSLVGDVSYGYTF
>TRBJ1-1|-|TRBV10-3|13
CAISGPGDTEAFF
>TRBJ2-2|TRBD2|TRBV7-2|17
CASSPRHSGGRTGELFF
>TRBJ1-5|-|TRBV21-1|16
CASSKRRGSGNQPQHF
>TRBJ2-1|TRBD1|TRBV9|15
CASSAGTGSYNEQFF
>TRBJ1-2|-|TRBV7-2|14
CASSLGGAGYGYTF
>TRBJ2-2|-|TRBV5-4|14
CASSLELNTGELFF
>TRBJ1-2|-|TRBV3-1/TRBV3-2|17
CASSQRPGTRPNYGYTF
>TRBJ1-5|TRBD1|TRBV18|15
CASSPGTGNNQPQHF
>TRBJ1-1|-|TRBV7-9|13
CASIRDSGTEAFF
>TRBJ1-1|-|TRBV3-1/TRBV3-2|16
CASSRTRGADGTEAFF
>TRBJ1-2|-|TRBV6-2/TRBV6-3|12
CASSMDRYGYTF
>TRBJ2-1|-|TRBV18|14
CASSPPSLHNEQFF
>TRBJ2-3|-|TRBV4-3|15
CASSLGLRNTDTQYF
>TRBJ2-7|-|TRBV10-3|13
CAISRSTGDEQYF
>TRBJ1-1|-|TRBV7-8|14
CASSREDGDPEAFF
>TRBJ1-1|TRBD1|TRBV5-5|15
CASSPWTGENTEAFF
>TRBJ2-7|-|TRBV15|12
CATGEGLGEQYF
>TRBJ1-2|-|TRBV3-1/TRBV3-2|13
CASSLGPGYGYTF
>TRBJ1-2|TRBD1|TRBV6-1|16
CASSVSGQRANYGYTF
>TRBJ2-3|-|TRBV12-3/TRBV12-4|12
CASRVSTDTQYF
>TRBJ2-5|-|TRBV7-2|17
CASSLAGATGRQETQYF
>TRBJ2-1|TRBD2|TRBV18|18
CASSPRGLAGPLYNEQFF
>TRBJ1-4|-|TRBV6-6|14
CASSYGPGDEKLFF
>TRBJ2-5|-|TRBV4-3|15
CASARAGSRGETQYF
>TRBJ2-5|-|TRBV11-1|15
CASSPSNRERETQYF